This T cell receptor beta chain comes out of a study of CD8 T cells in Susac syndrome. RNA was extracted with the RNeasy kit, and a quantity of roughly 0.5 to 1 ug was reverse transcribed using random hexamers. An immunoSEQ multiplex PCR generated amplified TCR beta CDR3 products spanning 54 Vbeta and 13 Jbeta. TCRdb reanalysed the immunoSEQ multiplex PCR reads using MiXCR and keeps one entry per CDR3 protein. The sample includes about 73,000 distinct CDR3 sequences, about 95% of them seen just once. TCR beta from blood CD8+ and CD4+ T cells was sequenced. Relapsing-remitting disease, either stable or active, was present in the multiple sclerosis controls, who were treatment-naive patients. Bulk CD8+ and CD4+ cells came from magnetic negative isolation; CD8+ TEMRA by FACS. CDR3 length: 13 amino acids. V lost 5 bases, J lost 2 bases, and 10 bases lay in between.

The TCR was taken from a human donor with multiple sclerosis. The V gene is TRBV12-3 or TRBV12-4, the J gene TRBJ2-7; perhaps TRBD2 as D (5 bases). The sample consisted of CD8+ T cells from PBMCs. CDR3 in DNA: TGTGCCAGCAGTGCCAGAGGGCCCTACGAGCAGTACTTC. Its protein product is CASSARGPYEQYF.